This entry lists 28 T cell receptor beta chains sequenced from one sample in a study of cytomegalovirus exposure and HLA in healthy donors. The PCR made use of 60 Vbeta and 13 Jbeta primers. The repertoire was sequenced with immunoSEQ multiplex PCR; TCRdb's copy has only in-frame clones and lacks some. The sample holds roughly 190,000 clones, about 90% seen once. Sequences were obtained from PBMCs. The receptors come from a boy between 2 and 15 years old in good health and CMV-seronegative.

About this clone: One junction end does not reproduce the germline sequence, and a read error may be involved. The gene calls are TRBV30 and TRBJ2-3; TRBD2 matches 9 bases. The CDR3 runs to 14 residues. Per the germline V gene, CDR1 is GTSNPN and CDR2 is SVGIG (reference sequence). CDR3 nucleotides: TGTGCCTGGAGCGGCGGGACTAGCACAGATACGCGGTATTTT. Translation: CAWSGGTSTDTRYF.

This clone occurred a few times. The J gene is TRBJ1-5, the V gene TRBV6-5; TRBD1 might be the D (5 bases). CDR1 MNHEY and CDR2 SVGAGI come from the germline V gene. This CDR3 is 15 amino acids long. V shed 6 bases and J shed 0 bases, with 12 bases lying between them. CDR3 loop: CASRVNRLSNQPQHF. Here the CDR3 DNA reads TGTGCCAGCAGGGTAAACAGGCTTAGCAATCAGCCCCAGCATTTT.

CDR3 sequence: CAWTTGGTDTQYF. The DNA for the CDR3 is TGTGCCTGGACGACCGGAGGGACAGATACGCAGTATTTT. V and J are TRBV30 and TRBJ2-3; weak D call: TRBD2 (6 bases). Trimming removed 4 bases at V and 3 bases at J, with 11 bases between. CDR1 and CDR2 (germline): GTSNPN, SVGIG (reference sequence). The CDR3 has 13 amino acids.

The genes are TRBV6-5 and TRBJ1-4; 8 nucleotides align to TRBD1. The germline CDR1 and CDR2 sequences are MNHEY and SVGAGI. The CDR3 loop spans 13 amino acids. J lost 8 bases, V lost 9 bases, and 8 bases had no gene match. The chain's CDR3 is CASRQGAWEKLFF. The CDR3 DNA is TGTGCCAGTCGTCAGGGGGCTTGGGAAAAACTGTTTTTT.

Here the CDR3 DNA reads TGTGCCAGCAGTTTATTGGGCTCGGGCGGGGAGTATGGTGAGCAGTTCTTC. Translation: CASSLLGSGGEYGEQFF. The chain combines TRBV28 with TRBJ2-1, with a weak D call TRBD2 (6 bases). CDR1 and CDR2 from the germline V gene are MDHEN and SYDVKM. The V and J ends lost 1 base and 9 bases respectively, with 22 bases between them. The CDR3 has 17 residues.

V and J are TRBV18 and TRBJ2-5, with 7 bases aligning to TRBD2. J was trimmed by 6 bases and V by 0 bases; bases with no gene match: 4. In germline, CDR1 is KGHSH, CDR2 LQKENI. This CDR3 has 14 amino acids. The CDR3 sequence: CASSPPSGEQTQYF. CDR3 DNA: TGTGCCAGCTCACCACCGAGCGGGGAGCAGACCCAGTACTTC.

In its sample, this clone was seen once. This chain connects TRBV5-4 to TRBJ2-1; 14 bases are shared with TRBD2. Trimming at V came to 7 bases and at J to 0 bases, leaving 9 bases not matched to a gene. The CDR3 is 18 amino acids. The germline V gene encodes CDR1 SGHNT and CDR2 YYREEE (reference sequence). The CDR3 DNA reads as TGTGCCAGCGGCCAACTTGGGACTAGCGGGAGCTCCTACAATGAGCAGTTCTTC. The encoded protein is CASGQLGTSGSSYNEQFF.

The genes are TRBV5-1 and TRBJ1-6; 7 bases are shared with TRBD1. V lost 2 bases and J lost 10; bases outside the gene matches: 12. Germline V lookup: CDR1 SGHRS, CDR2 YFSETQ. This CDR3 has 16 amino acids. The CDR3 DNA reads as TGCGCCAGCAGCTTCGGAACAGGACAGGCGGTCTCACCCCTCCACTTT. As protein: CASSFGTGQAVSPLHF.

This chain connects TRBV27 to TRBJ2-2; 7 nucleotides line up with TRBD1. Germline trimming cut 2 bases from V and 6 bases from J; bases unmatched to any gene: 3. Germline lookup yields CDR1 MNHEY and CDR2 SMNVEV (reference sequence). CDR3 size: 14 residues. The CDR3 loop reads CASSLIQGSGELFF. As DNA, the CDR3 is TGTGCCAGCAGTTTAATACAGGGGTCCGGGGAGCTGTTTTTT.

The sample holds a few counts of this clone. The rearrangement joins TRBV6-1 to TRBJ1-4, with TRBD1 as a possible D gene (6 bases). V lost 9 bases and J 8 bases, leaving 19 bases between the germline ends. The CDR3 has 14 residues. Looked up from germline, CDR1 is MNHNS and CDR2 is SASEGT. CDR3 in amino acids: CASSPGHQGEKLFF. The CDR3 region has the DNA TGTGCCAGTAGTCCGGGACACCAAGGGGAAAAACTGTTTTTT.

The rearrangement joins TRBV19 to TRBJ1-1; maybe TRBD1 (5 bases). The CDR3 contains 14 residues. Trimming took 2 bases from V and 5 from J, leaving 12 bases between them. Germline CDR1 reads LNHDA; CDR2 reads SQIVND (reference sequence). CDR3 DNA sequence: TGTGCCAGTAGTATACCAGGGTTGTGGACTGAAGCTTTCTTT. Translated, it gives CASSIPGLWTEAFF.

The chain carries TRBV30 and TRBJ2-3; D is undetermined. Germline CDR1 and CDR2: GTSNPN and SVGIG (reference sequence). This CDR3 spans 12 amino acids. Trimming removed 0 bases from V and 6 bases from J, with 7 bases in between. CDR3 sequence (DNA): TGTGCCTGGAGTGTCAGATCGGATACGCAGTATTTT. It is translated as CAWSVRSDTQYF.

J is TRBJ1-2 and V is TRBV11-2; 8 bases are a match to TRBD1. With V trimmed by 5 bases and J by 3 bases, 8 bases remained unmatched. The CDR3 loop spans 15 amino acids. The germline V gene has CDR1 SGHAT and CDR2 FQNNGV. CDR3 residues: CASSVPGQAHYGYTF. CDR3 DNA: TGTGCCAGCAGCGTCCCGGGACAGGCCCACTATGGCTACACCTTC.

DNA for the CDR3: TGTGCCAGCACAATGAACACTGAAGCTTTCTTT. It yields the protein CASTMNTEAFF. This chain joins TRBV28 and TRBJ1-1; no firm D call. V lost 7 bases and J lost 0, with 3 bases in between. This CDR3 contains 11 residues. Germline values: CDR1 MDHEN, CDR2 SYDVKM.

CDR3 protein: CASSRNRGLHEQFF. In nucleotides, the CDR3 is TGTGCCAGCAGCCGCAACAGGGGGCTTCATGAGCAGTTCTTC. The rearrangement uses TRBV5-5 and TRBJ2-1, with TRBD1 matching over 9 bases. Trimming at V came to 4 bases and at J to 8 bases, leaving 7 bases not matched to a gene. Germline V lookup: CDR1 SGHKS, CDR2 YYEKEE (reference sequence). The CDR3 has 14 amino acids. Combining the CDR3 with reference TRBV5-5 and TRBJ2-1 gives the whole variable domain DAGVTQSPTHLIKTRGQQVTLRCSPISGHKSVSWYQQVLGQGPQFIFQYYEKEERGRGNFPDRFSARQFPNYSSELNVNALLLGDSALYLCASSRNRGLHEQFFGPGTRLTVL.

This chain connects TRBV9 to TRBJ2-3; D gene unclear. Germline-derived CDR1 and CDR2 are SGDLS and YYNGEE. V was cut by 3 bases and J by 1 base, with 9 bases left in between. The CDR3 length is 14 residues. The CDR3 spells CASSGRLGTDTQYF. The DNA of the CDR3 is TGTGCCAGCAGCGGGAGACTTGGCACAGATACGCAGTATTTT. Filled out from reference TRBV9 and TRBJ2-3, the complete variable domain reads DSGVTQTPKHLITATGQRVTLRCSPRSGDLSVYWYQQSLDQGLQFLIQYYNGEERAKGNILERFSAQQFPDLHSELNLSSLELGDSALYFCASSGRLGTDTQYFGPGTRLTVL.

This chain connects TRBV7-9 to TRBJ2-4; 7 nucleotides match TRBD1. The V gene's germline CDR1 is SEHNR and CDR2 FQNEAQ (reference sequence). The trim removed 4 bases at V and 4 bases at J, leaving 10 bases unmatched. The CDR3 runs 16 residues. CDR3 residues: CASSSSGDSSKNIQYF. For the CDR3, the DNA is TGTGCCAGCAGCTCCAGTGGGGACAGTTCAAAAAACATTCAGTACTTC.

This clone was seen a single time. V gene TRBV7-6 combines with J gene TRBJ2-2; D remains unclear. Germline loops: CDR1 SGHVS, CDR2 FNYEAQ. Trimming shortened V by 1 base and J by 6 bases, and 9 bases separated the two germline ends. The CDR3 is made up of 14 amino acids. The chain's CDR3 is CASSLDSVPGELFF. CDR3 coding DNA: TGTGCCAGCAGCTTAGATTCGGTACCCGGGGAGCTGTTTTTT.

This sequence joins TRBV11-3 and TRBJ2-7; a weak D match, TRBD2 (6 bases). The CDR3 extends over 13 amino acids. V was clipped by 4 bases and J by 9 bases, with 16 bases between them. Germline-derived CDR1 and CDR2 are SGHNT and YENEEA. The CDR3 nucleotides read TGTGCCAGCAGCTCATTAGCGGACCCTCGGCAGTACTTC. Its translation is CASSSLADPRQYF.

This clone was observed a single time. The chain uses TRBV7-9 and TRBJ2-1; D is undetermined. Trimming removed 0 bases from V and 2 bases from J, with 11 bases in between. Germline assignment: CDR1 SEHNR and CDR2 FQNEAQ (reference sequence). The CDR3 has 16 residues. CDR3 sequence: CASSLALPAAYNEQFF. The CDR3 DNA is TGTGCCAGCAGCTTAGCTCTCCCCGCAGCCTACAATGAGCAGTTCTTC.

The V gene is TRBV30, the J gene TRBJ1-6, with D maybe TRBD1 (6 bases). Trimming took off 5 bases at V and 9 bases at J, with 20 bases between the two ends. The CDR3 length is 15 residues. The germline gives CDR1 GTSNPN, CDR2 SVGIG (reference sequence). In DNA form, the CDR3 reads TGTGCCTGGGCGCTACAGGGAGCGGAGGTTTCACCCCTCCACTTT. Protein: CAWALQGAEVSPLHF.

V usage is TRBV30 and J usage is TRBJ2-3; tentative D call: TRBD2 (6 bases). The CDR3 extends over 14 amino acids. CDR1 and CDR2 (germline): GTSNPN, SVGIG (reference sequence). V lost 4 bases and J lost 1, with 12 bases in between. CDR3 amino acids: CAWISLAGTDTQYF. The CDR3 coding sequence is TGTGCCTGGATAAGCTTAGCGGGCACAGATACGCAGTATTTT.

In DNA form, the CDR3 reads TGTGCCAGCAGTTTAATCGGGAGCGCGTACAATGAGCAGTTCTTC. Translation gives CASSLIGSAYNEQFF. The rearrangement links TRBV27 to TRBJ2-1, with a tentative D call TRBD2 (6 bases). The ends were cut back, 2 bases at V and 4 bases at J, with 12 bases in the middle. This CDR3 is built from 15 residues. Germline V gives CDR1 MNHEY, CDR2 SMNVEV (reference sequence).

The genes are TRBV5-1 and TRBJ1-2; unclear D gene. There are 14 residues in the CDR3. The V gene lost 0 bases and the J gene lost 0 bases, with 6 bases spanning the gap. In germline, CDR1 is SGHRS, CDR2 YFSETQ. The CDR3 sequence: CASSLDGANYGYTF. In DNA, the CDR3 is TGCGCCAGCAGCTTGGACGGAGCTAACTATGGCTACACCTTC.

Only one count was recorded for this clone. V is TRBV5-6 and J is TRBJ2-1, with D maybe TRBD2 (5 bases). The V end lost 4 bases, the J end lost 5 bases, and 16 bases lay between the germline ends. The germline gives CDR1 SGHDT, CDR2 YYEEEE. The CDR3 spans 15 residues. The CDR3 DNA reads TGTGCCAGCAGCCCGGACCTAGCAACGCACAATGAGCAGTTCTTC. Protein: CASSPDLATHNEQFF. Full variable domain (remainder filled in from reference TRBV5-6 and TRBJ2-1): DAGVTQSPTHLIKTRGQQVTLRCSPKSGHDTVSWYQQALGQGPQFIFQYYEEEERQRGNFPDRFSGHQFPNYSSELNVNALLLGDSALYLCASSPDLATHNEQFFGPGTRLTVL.

CDR3 sequence (DNA): TGTGCCAGCAGCCACGATCTCAACTCTAGCGACTCCCTCACAGATACGCAGTATTTT. Protein product: CASSHDLNSSDSLTDTQYF. The chain employs TRBV9 and TRBJ2-3, with D possibly matching TRBD2 (6 bases). Trimming took off 4 bases at V and 2 bases at J, with 26 bases between the two ends. The CDR3 runs 19 residues. The germline gives CDR1 SGDLS, CDR2 YYNGEE.

This chain joins TRBV5-4 and TRBJ2-4, with unresolved D. The germline V gene has CDR1 SGHNT and CDR2 YYREEE (reference sequence). This CDR3 is 14 amino acids long. The V end was cut by 4 bases, the J end by 0 bases, with 8 bases between. CDR3 nucleotides: TGTGCCAGCAGCCAAGACTTAGCCAAAAACATTCAGTACTTC. This encodes CASSQDLAKNIQYF.

The chain links TRBV5-1 to TRBJ2-7, with 10 bases fitting TRBD1. Germline-derived CDR1 and CDR2 are SGHRS and YFSETQ. The CDR3 has 14 residues. V dropped 2 bases and J dropped 3; count of bases not matched to a gene: 2. The CDR3 DNA reads as TGCGCCAGCAGCTTCGGGACAGGGGACTACGAGCAGTACTTC. It translates to CASSFGTGDYEQYF.